This passage covers 4 T cell receptor beta chains from one sample sequenced in a study of shared clonotypes between healthy human individuals. Clones were read by immunoSEQ multiplex PCR, and TCRdb kept only the in-frame ones, dropping some. The sample has roughly 2.5 million clones; just over 90% are singletons. The sequenced sample was naive CD4+ T cells sorted from blood. The subset: CD45RA+ positively selected. These receptors all come from a man aged 18 to 29 in good health.

V is TRBV5-4 and J is TRBJ1-6, with D possibly matching TRBD1 (5 bases). The germline V gene encodes CDR1 SGHNT and CDR2 YYREEE (reference sequence). The V end was cut by 4 bases, the J end by 7 bases, with 18 bases between. The CDR3 covers 16 residues. CDR3 sequence: CASSRGGDSANSPLHF. CDR3 coding DNA: TGTGCCAGCAGCCGGGGAGGGGATTCAGCAAATTCACCCCTCCACTTT.

The V gene is TRBV2, the J gene TRBJ1-1; unclear D gene. With 3 bases removed from V and 5 bases from J, the gap between germline ends came to 13 bases. The CDR3 loop spans 14 amino acids. Looked up from germline, CDR1 is SNHLY and CDR2 is FYNNEI. CDR3 sequence: CASSDIGVRTEAFF. CDR3 DNA sequence: TGTGCCAGCAGTGACATCGGGGTGAGGACTGAAGCTTTCTTT.

The chain recombines TRBV5-4 with TRBJ2-3, with D unresolved. The ends were cut back, 0 bases at V and 4 bases at J, with 6 bases in the middle. The CDR3 contains 13 residues. The germline V gene encodes CDR1 SGHNT and CDR2 YYREEE (reference sequence). The CDR3 region is CASSLAKADTQYF. The CDR3 DNA reads TGTGCCAGCAGCTTGGCCAAGGCAGATACGCAGTATTTT.

About this clone: The identical CDR3 is also encoded by other nucleotide sequences in the sample. The rearrangement uses TRBV28 and TRBJ2-3; D gene unclear. Between the trimmed V and J ends, which lost 1 base and 2 bases, there was a span of 7 bases. The CDR3 extends over 14 amino acids. Looked up from germline, CDR1 is MDHEN and CDR2 is SYDVKM. Here the CDR3 reads CASSLFSLTDTQYF. Written as DNA, the CDR3 is TGTGCCAGCAGTTTATTTTCGCTCACAGATACGCAGTATTTT.